A selection of T cell receptor beta chains follows, all from one sample in a study of post-analysis software for immune sequencing data. In TCRdb, the PCR reads were re-called with MiXCR into one record per CDR3 protein. The sample has about 770,000 distinct CDR3 sequences, just over 45% seen once; the top ten hold 4.9%. The sequenced sample consisted of blood. All receptors derive from a girl aged 10 to 17 with multiple sclerosis. Each CDR3 is given with its conserved first and last residue. A D gene is named only where the DNA matches it firmly. Some rows mark clone size as missing; the rest say once, few, many or name a class of expanded clone.

abundance	d_gene	v_gene	j_gene	CDR3nt	CDR3aa
few	TRBD2	TRBV7-9	TRBJ2-3	TGTGCCAGCACCCCAGAAGCGGGAGAGAGCACAGATACGCAGTATTTT	CASTPEAGESTDTQYF
few	.	TRBV28	TRBJ1-2	TGTGCCAGCAGTTTTGGGTATTGGGGGTGGATGCTGTATGGCTACACCTTC	CASSFGYWGWMLYGYTF
few	.	TRBV20-1	TRBJ2-5	TGCAGTGCTAGAGATGGGGCGGGTTGGGAGACCCAGTACTTC	CSARDGAGWETQYF
.	.	TRBV7-2	TRBJ2-3	TGTGCCAGCAGCTCCCAGGGCCAGGGTGTAAATACGCAGTATTTT	CASSSQGQGVNTQYF
.	TRBD1	TRBV5-1	TRBJ2-7	TGCGCCAGCAGCTTTACAGGGGTAACCTACGAGCAGTACTTC	CASSFTGVTYEQYF
.	TRBD1	TRBV6-1	TRBJ2-1	TGTGCCAGCAGGAACAGGGGGCCCTACAATGAGCAGTTCTTC	CASRNRGPYNEQFF
.	.	TRBV11-2	TRBJ2-1	TGTGCCAGCAGCTTGGGGTCCCAAGGTGAGCAGTTCTTC	CASSLGSQGEQFF
few	.	TRBV7-9	TRBJ2-2	TGTGCCAGCAGCCCTACTTCCAGCACCGGGGAGCTGTTTTTT	CASSPTSSTGELFF
few	TRBD1	TRBV11-3	TRBJ2-3	TGTGCCAGCAGCGAGGGGGCTAGCACAGATACGCAGTATTTT	CASSEGASTDTQYF
.	.	TRBV9	TRBJ1-2	TGTGCCAGTAGCTCCCCCGGCGGGCAGGGGTGGGCTGGCTACACCTTC	CASSSPGGQGWAGYTF
few	TRBD2	TRBV7-2	TRBJ2-7	TGTGCCAGCAGCTCCTACGGACTAGCGGATCCGACCTTGGTCTACGAGCAGTACTTC	CASSSYGLADPTLVYEQYF
.	.	TRBV7-6	TRBJ2-4	TGTGCCAGCAGCTTAGTGCCCCTCTTGGGGAACATTCAGTACTTC	CASSLVPLLGNIQYF
.	.	TRBV2	TRBJ1-2	TGTGCCAGCAGTGAAAGGACGGACCTCAAGGATGGCTACACCTTC	CASSERTDLKDGYTF
.	TRBD2	TRBV7-9	TRBJ2-1	TGTGCCAGCAGCCCCGGGGGGGGACACAATGAGCAGTTCTTC	CASSPGGGHNEQFF
.	TRBD2	TRBV7-3	TRBJ2-1	TGTGCCAGCAGCCCCATAGCGGTCAGCGGGGGTGAGCAGTTCTTC	CASSPIAVSGGEQFF
.	.	TRBV30	TRBJ2-1	TGTGCCTGGAACCGGGACTCCAGCTCCTACAATGAGCAGTTCTTC	CAWNRDSSSYNEQFF
.	.	TRBV14	TRBJ2-7	TGTGCCAGCAGCCAAGTACGGGCCTACGAGCAGTACTTC	CASSQVRAYEQYF